This T cell receptor beta chain emerged from a study of shared clonotypes between healthy human individuals. The length of the CDR3 is 15 residues. Germline V gene data show CDR1 as SGDLS and CDR2 as YYNGEE. V lost 0 bases to trimming and J lost 2 bases; unmatched junction nucleotides: 3. For every subset, genomic DNA was evenly distributed across several immunoSEQ plates. Using ten immunoSEQ deep assay plates, investigators sequenced unsorted PBMC DNA. This table comes from immunoSEQ multiplex PCR, and its TCRdb copy is limited to in-frame clones, with some not included. This table has about 460,000 clones, 70% to 80% appearing once. Overall study results and limits: Enrolling few donors narrowed the genetic and exposure-history diversity that was represented.

Each donor was a Caucasian adult residing in Nashville, Tennessee. A word on this clone: Its antigen is undetermined.

This receptor was obtained from a woman in her thirties or forties in good health. Some clones in this sample may be carry-over from other donors' samples. What was sequenced was PBMCs. This chain uses TRBV9 with TRBJ2-5, with 8 bases lining up with TRBD1. In DNA, the CDR3 is TGTGCCAGCAGCGTAGCGGGGACAGGTCAAGAGACCCAGTACTTC. Translation gives CASSVAGTGQETQYF.